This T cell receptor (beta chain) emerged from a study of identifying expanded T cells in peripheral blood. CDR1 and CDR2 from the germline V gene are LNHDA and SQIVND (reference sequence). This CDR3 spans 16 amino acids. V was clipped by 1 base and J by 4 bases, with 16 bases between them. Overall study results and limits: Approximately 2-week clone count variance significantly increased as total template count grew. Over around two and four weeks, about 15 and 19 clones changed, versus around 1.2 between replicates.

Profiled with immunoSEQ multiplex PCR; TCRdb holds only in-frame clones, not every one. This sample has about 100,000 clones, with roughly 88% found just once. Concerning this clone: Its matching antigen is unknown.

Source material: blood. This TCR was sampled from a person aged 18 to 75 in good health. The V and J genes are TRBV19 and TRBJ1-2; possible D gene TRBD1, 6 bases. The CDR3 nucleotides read TGTGCCAGTAGTATAGGAGGGGGGGGACGGACCTATGGCTACACCTTC. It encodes CASSIGGGGRTYGYTF.